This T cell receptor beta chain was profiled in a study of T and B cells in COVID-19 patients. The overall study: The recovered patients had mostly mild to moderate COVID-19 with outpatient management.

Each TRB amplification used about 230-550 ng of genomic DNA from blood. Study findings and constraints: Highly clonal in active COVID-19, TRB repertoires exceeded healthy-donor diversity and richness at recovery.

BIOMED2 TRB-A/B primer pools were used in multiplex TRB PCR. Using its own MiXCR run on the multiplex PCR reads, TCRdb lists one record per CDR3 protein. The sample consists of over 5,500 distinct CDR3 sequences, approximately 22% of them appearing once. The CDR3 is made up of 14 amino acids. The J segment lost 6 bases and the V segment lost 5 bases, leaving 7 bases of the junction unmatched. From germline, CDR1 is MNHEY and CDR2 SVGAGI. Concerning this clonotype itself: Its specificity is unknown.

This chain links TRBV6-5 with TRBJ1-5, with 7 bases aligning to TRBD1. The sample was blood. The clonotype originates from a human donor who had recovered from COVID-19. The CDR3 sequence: CASSERQGGQPQHF. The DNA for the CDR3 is TGTGCCAGCAGTGAAAGACAGGGTGGTCAGCCCCAGCATTTT.